This TCR beta chain was documented in a study of low-dose radiotherapy and immunotherapy resistance in tumors. At the level of the study: Each patient was administered nivolumab intravenously at 240 mg, which was a flat dose, every two weeks, along with intravenous ipilimumab at 1 mg/kg every six weeks. Every two weeks, one day ahead of radiation and immunotherapy, cyclophosphamide 200 mg/m2 was given (intravenously).

Time point in this sample: before trial treatment. First-strand cDNA relied on TRAV- and TRBV-specific primers spanning alpha and beta chains. A constant-region primer paired with the V-primer adapter amplified TCRs over about 20 PCR cycles. Using its own MiXCR run on the reads, TCRdb lists one record per CDR3 protein. The data show 65,000 to 90,000 distinct CDR3 sequences, with under 20% seen just once and 5% to 6.5% held by the top ten. This clonotype came up many times. Germline V gene data show CDR1 as SNHLY and CDR2 as FYNNEI. Trimming removed 6 bases at V and 4 bases at J, with 6 bases between. The CDR3 consists of 12 residues.

The source of this sequence is a male donor with prostate cancer. The sequences come from PBMCs, collected before treatment. The chain combines TRBV2 with TRBJ1-4, with D unclear. CDR3 amino acids: CASRQDNEKLFF. CDR3 coding DNA: TGTGCCAGCAGGCAGGATAATGAAAAACTGTTTTTT. Variable domain in full (rest from reference TRBV2 and TRBJ1-4): EPEVTQTPSHQVTQMGQEVILRCVPISNHLYFYWYRQILGQKVEFLVSFYNNEISEKSEIFDDQFSVERPDGSNFTLKIRSTKLEDSAMYFCASRQDNEKLFFGSGTQLSVL.